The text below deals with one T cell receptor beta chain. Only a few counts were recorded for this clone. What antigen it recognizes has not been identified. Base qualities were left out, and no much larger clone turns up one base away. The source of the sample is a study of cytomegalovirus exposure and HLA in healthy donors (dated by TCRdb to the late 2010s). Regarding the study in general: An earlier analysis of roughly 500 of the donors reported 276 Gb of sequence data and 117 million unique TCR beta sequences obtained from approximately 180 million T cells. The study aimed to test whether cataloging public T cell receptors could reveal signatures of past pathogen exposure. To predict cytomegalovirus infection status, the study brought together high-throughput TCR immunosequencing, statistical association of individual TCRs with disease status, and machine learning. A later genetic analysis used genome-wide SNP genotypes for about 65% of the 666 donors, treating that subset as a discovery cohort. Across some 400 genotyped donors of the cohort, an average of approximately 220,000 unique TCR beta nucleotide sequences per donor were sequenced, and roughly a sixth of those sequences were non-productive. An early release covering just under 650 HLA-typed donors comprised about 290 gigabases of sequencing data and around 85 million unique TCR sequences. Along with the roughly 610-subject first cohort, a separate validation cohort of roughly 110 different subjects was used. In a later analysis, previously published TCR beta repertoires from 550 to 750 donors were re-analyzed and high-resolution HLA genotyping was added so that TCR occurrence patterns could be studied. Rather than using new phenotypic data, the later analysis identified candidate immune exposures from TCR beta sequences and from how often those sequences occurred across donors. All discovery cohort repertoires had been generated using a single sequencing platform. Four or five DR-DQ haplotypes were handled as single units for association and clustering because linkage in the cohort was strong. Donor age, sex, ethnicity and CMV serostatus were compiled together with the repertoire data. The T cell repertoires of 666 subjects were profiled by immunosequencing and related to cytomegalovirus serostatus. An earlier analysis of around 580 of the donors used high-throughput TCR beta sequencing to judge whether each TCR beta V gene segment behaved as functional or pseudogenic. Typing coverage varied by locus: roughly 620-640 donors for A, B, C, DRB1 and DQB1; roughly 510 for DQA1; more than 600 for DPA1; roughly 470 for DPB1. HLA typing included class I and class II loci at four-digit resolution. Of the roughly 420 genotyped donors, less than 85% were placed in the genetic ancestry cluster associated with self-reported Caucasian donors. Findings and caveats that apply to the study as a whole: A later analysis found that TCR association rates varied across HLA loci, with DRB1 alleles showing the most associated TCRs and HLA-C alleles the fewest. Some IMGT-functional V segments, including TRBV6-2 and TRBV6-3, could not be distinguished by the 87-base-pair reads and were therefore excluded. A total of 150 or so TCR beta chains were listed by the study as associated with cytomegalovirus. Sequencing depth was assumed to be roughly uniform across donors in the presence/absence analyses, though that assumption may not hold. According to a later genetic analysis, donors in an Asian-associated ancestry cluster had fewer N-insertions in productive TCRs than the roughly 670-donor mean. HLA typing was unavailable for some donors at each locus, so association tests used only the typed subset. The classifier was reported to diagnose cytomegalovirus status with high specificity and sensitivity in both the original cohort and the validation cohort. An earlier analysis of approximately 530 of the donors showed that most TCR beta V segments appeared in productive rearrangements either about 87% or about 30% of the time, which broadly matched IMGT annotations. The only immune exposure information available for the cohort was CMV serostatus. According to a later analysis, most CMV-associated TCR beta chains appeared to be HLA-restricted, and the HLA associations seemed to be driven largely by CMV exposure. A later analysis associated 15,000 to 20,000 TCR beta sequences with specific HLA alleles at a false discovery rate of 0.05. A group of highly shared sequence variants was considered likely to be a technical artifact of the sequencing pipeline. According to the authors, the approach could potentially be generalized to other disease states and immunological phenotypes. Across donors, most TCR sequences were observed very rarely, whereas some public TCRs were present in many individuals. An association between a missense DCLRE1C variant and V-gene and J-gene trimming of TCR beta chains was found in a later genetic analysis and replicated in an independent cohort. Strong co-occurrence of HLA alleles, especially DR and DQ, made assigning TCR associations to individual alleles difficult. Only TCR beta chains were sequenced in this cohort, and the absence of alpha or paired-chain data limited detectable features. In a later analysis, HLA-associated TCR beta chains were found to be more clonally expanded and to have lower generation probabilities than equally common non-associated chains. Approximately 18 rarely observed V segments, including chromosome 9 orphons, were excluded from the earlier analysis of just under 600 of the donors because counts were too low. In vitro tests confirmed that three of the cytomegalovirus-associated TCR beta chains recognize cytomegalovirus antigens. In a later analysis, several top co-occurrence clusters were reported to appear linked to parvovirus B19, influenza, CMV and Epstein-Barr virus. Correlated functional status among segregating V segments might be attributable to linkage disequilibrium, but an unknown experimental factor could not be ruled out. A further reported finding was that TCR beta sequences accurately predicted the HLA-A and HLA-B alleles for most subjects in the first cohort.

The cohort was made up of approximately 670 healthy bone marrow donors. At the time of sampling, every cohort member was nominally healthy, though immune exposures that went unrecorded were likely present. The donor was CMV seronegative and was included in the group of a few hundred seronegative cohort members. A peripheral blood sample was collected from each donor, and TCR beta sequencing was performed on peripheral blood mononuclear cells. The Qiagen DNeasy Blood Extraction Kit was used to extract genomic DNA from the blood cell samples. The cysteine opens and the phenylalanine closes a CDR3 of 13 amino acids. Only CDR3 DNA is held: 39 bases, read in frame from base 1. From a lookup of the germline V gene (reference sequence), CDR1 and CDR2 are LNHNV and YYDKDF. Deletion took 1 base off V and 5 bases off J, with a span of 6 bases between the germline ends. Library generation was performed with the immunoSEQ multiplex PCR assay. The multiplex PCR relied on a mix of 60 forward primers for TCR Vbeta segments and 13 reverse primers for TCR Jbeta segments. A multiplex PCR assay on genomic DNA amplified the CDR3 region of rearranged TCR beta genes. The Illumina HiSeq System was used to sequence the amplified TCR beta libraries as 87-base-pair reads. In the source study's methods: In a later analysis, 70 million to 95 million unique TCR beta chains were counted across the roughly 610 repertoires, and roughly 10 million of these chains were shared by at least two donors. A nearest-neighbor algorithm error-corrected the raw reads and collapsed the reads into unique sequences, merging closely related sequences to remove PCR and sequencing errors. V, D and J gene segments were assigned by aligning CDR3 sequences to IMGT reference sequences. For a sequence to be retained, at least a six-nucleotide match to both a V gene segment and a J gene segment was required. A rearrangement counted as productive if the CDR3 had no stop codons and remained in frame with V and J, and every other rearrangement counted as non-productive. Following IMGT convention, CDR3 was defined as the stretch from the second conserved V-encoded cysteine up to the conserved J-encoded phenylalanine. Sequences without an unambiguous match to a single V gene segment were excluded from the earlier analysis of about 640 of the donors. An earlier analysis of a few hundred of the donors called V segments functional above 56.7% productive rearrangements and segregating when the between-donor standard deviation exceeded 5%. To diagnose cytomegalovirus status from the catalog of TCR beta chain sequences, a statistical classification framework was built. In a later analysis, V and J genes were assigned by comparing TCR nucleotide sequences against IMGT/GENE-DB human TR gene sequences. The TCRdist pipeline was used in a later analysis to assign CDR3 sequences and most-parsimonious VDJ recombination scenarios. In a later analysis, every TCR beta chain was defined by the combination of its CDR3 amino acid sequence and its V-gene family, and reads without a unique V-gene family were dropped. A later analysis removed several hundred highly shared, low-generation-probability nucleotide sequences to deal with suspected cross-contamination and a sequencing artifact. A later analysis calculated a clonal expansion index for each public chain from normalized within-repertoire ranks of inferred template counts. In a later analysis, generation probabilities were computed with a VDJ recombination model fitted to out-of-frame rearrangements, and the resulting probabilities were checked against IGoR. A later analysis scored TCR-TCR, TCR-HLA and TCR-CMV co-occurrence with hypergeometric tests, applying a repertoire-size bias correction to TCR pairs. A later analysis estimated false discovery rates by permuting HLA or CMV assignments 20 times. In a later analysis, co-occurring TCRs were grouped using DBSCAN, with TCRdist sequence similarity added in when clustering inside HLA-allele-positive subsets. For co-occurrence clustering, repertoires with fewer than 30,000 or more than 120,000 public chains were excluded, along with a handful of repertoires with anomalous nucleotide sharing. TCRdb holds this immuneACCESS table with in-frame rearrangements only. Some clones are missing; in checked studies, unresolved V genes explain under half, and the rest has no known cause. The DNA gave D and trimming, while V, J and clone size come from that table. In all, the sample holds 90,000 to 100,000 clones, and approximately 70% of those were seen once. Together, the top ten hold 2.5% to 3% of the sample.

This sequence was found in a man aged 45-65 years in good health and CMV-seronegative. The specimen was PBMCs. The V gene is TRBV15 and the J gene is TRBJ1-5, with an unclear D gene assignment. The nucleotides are TGTGCCACCAGCAGAGGACTCGATCAGCCCCAGCATTTT. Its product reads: CATSRGLDQPQHF.